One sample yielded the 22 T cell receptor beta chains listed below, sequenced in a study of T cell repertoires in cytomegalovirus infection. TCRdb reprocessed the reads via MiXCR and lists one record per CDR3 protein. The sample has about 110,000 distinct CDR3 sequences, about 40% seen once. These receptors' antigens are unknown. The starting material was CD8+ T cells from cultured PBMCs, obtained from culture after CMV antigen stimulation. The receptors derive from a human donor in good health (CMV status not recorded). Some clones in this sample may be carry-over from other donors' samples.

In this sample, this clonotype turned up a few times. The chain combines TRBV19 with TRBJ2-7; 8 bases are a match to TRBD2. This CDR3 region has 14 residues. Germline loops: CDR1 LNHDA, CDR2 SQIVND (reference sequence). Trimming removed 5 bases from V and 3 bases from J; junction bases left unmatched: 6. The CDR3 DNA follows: TGTGCCAGTAGTCCGGGGGGGGCCGGCTACGAGCAGTACTTC. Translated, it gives CASSPGGAGYEQYF.

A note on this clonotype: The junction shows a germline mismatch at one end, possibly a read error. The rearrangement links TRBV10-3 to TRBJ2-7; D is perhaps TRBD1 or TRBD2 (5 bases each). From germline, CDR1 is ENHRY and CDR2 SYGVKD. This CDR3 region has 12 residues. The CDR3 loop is CAVSGDLYEQYF. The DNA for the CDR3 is TGTGCCGTCAGTGGGGACCTATACGAGCAGTACTTC.

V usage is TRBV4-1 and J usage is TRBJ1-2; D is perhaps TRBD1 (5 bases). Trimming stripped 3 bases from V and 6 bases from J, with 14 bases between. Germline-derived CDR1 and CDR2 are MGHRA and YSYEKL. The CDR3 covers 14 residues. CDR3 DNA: TGCGCCAGCAGCCACCCCGGAGGGGCCGATGGCTACACCTTC. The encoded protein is CASSHPGGADGYTF.

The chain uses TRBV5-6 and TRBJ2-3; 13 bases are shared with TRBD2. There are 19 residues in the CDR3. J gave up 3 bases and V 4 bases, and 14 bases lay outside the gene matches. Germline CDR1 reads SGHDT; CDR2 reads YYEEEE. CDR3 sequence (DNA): TGTGCCAGCAGCAACCCACGGACTAGCGGGGGAGTAATAACAGATACGCAGTATTTT. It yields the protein CASSNPRTSGGVITDTQYF.

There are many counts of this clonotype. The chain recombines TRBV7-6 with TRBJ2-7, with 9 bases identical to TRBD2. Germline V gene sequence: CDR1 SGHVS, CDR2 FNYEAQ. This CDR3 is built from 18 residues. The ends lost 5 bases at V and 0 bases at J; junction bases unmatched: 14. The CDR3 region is CASSPRGRGGGDSYEQYF. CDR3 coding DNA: TGTGCCAGCAGCCCCCGCGGGCGGGGGGGTGGGGACTCCTACGAGCAGTACTTC.

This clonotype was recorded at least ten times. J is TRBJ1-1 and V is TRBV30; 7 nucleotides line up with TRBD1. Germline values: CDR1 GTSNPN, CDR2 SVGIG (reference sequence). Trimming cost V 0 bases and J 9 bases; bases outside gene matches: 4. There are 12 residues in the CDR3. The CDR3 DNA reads TGTGCCTGGAGTGTTATGGACAGGAAAGCTTTCTTT. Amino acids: CAWSVMDRKAFF.

The CDR3 protein is CASSLGGGTSGNTIYF. DNA for the CDR3: TGTGCCAGCAGTTTAGGCGGGGGGACCTCTGGAAACACCATATATTTT. The rearrangement uses TRBV12-3 or TRBV12-4 and TRBJ1-3, with a tentative D call TRBD1 (5 bases). The CDR3 is 16 residues long. Trimming left V 1 base short and J 0 bases short, with 10 bases between.

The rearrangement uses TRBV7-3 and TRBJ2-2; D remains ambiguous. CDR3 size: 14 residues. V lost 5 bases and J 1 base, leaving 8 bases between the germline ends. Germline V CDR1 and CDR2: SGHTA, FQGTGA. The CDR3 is CASSPELNTGELFF. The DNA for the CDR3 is TGTGCCAGCAGCCCCGAGCTGAACACCGGGGAGCTGTTTTTT.

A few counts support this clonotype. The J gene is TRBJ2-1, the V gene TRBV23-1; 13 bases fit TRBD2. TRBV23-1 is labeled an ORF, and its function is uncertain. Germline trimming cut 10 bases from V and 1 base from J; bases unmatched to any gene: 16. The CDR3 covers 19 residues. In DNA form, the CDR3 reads TGCGCCACTACGAAAGGGACTAGCGGGACCCCGGGATCCTACAATGAGCAGTTCTTC. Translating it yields CATTKGTSGTPGSYNEQFF.

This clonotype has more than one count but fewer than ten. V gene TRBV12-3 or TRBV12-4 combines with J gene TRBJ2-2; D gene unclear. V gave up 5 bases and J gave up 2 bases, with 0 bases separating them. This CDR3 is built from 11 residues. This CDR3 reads CASSNTGELFF. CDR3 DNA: TGTGCCAGCAGTAACACCGGGGAGCTGTTTTTT.

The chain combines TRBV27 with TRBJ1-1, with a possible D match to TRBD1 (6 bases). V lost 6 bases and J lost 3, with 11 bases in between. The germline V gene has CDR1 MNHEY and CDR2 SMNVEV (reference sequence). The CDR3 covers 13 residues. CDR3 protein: CASSGGLDTEAFF. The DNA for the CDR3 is TGTGCCAGCAGCGGGGGGCTGGACACTGAAGCTTTCTTT.

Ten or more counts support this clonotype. CDR3 sequence reads: CASSLGFGNEQFF. CDR3 bases: TGTGCCAGCAGTTTGGGGTTCGGCAATGAGCAGTTCTTC. The chain uses TRBV28 and TRBJ2-1, with D hard to call. The CDR3 runs to 13 residues. V was cut by 3 bases and J by 6 bases, with 9 bases left in between. Germline CDR1 MDHEN, CDR2 SYDVKM.

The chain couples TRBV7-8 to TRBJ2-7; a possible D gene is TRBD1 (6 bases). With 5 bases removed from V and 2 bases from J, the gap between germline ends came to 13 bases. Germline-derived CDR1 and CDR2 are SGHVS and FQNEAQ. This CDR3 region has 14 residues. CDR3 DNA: TGTGCCAGCAGCCAACCGGGACAAGCCTACGAGCAGTACTTC. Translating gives CASSQPGQAYEQYF.

CDR3 DNA sequence: TGCGCCAGCAGCCAAGCCGCCTCCCCGACCTACGAGCAGTACTTC. Residues: CASSQAASPTYEQYF. This chain joins TRBV4-1 and TRBJ2-7; no clear D gene. Per germline, CDR1 MGHRA and CDR2 YSYEKL. This CDR3 is 15 amino acids long. Trimming removed 1 base from V and 2 bases from J, with 12 bases in between.

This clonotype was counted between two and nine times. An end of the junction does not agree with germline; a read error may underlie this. The DNA for the CDR3 is TGTGCCAGCAGCTTAGCCCCGAGCCCCACAGTGACATTT. Encoded protein: CASSLAPSPTVTF. This chain connects TRBV7-8 to TRBJ2-3, with D hard to call. The CDR3 covers 13 residues. Germline assignment: CDR1 SGHVS and CDR2 FQNEAQ.

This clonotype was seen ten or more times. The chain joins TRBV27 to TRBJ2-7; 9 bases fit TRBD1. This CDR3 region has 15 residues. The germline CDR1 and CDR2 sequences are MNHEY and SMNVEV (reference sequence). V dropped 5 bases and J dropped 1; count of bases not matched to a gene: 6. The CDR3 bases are TGTGCCAGCAGTCCCGGGACAGGGACTTCCTACGAGCAGTACTTC. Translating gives CASSPGTGTSYEQYF.

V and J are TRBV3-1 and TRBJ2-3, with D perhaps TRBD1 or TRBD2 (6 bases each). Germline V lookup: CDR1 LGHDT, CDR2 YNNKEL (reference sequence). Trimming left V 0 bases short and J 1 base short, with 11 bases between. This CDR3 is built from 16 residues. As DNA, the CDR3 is TGTGCCAGCAGCCAAGACTGGGGGGCCCGCACAGATACGCAGTATTTT. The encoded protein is CASSQDWGARTDTQYF.

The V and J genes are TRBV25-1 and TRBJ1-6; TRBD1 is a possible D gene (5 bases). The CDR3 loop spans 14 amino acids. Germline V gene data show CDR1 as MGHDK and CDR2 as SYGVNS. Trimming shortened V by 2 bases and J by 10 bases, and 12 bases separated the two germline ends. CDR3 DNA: TGTGCCAGCAGTGAAGGGGGGTGGGGATCACCCCTCCACTTT. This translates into CASSEGGWGSPLHF. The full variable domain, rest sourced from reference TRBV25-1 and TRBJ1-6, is EADIYQTPRYLVIGTGKKITLECSQTMGHDKMYWYQQDPGMELHLIHYSYGVNSTEKGDLSSESTVSRIRTEHFPLTLESARPSHTSQYLCASSEGGWGSPLHFGNGTRLTVT.

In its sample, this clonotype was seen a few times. The CDR3 spells CASSIGRGNTEAFF. The CDR3, as DNA: TGTGCCAGTAGTATAGGACGAGGGAACACTGAAGCTTTCTTT. The rearrangement uses TRBV19 and TRBJ1-1; D gene uncertain. Germline-derived CDR1 and CDR2 are LNHDA and SQIVND (reference sequence). CDR3 size: 14 residues. V was trimmed by 1 base and J by 1 base, leaving 7 bases between them.

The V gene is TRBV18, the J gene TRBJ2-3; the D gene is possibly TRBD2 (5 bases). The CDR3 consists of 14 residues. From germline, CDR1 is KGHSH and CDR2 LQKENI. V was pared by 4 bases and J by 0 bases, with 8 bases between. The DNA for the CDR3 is TGTGCCAGCTCACTCTGGACTAGCACAGATACGCAGTATTTT. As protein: CASSLWTSTDTQYF.

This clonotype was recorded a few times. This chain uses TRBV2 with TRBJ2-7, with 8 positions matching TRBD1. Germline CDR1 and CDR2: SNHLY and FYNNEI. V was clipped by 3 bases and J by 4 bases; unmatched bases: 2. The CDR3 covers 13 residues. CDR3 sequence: CASSEDRAYEQYF. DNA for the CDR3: TGTGCCAGCAGTGAGGACAGGGCTTACGAGCAGTACTTC.

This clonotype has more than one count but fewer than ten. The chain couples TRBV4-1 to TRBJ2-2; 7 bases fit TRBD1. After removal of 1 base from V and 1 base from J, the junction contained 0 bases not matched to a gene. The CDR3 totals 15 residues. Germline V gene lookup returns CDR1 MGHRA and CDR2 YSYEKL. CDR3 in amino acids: CASSQGTGNTGELFF. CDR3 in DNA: TGCGCCAGCAGCCAAGGGACAGGGAACACCGGGGAGCTGTTTTTT.